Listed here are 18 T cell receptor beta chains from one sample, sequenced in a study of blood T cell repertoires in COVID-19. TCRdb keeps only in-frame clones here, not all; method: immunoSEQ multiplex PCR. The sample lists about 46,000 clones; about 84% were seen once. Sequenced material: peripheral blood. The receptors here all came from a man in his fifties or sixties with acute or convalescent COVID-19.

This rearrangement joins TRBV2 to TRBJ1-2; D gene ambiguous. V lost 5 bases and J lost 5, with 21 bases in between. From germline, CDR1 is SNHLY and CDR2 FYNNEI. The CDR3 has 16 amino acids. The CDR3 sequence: CASSLFSPKAEYGYTF. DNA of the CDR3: TGTGCCAGCAGTCTCTTTTCCCCTAAGGCGGAATATGGCTACACCTTC.

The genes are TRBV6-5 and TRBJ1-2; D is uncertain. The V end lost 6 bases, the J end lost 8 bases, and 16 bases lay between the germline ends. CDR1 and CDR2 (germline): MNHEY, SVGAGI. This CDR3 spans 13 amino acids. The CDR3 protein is CASSWGSRGGYTF. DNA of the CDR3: TGTGCCAGCAGCTGGGGTTCGAGAGGGGGCTACACCTTC.

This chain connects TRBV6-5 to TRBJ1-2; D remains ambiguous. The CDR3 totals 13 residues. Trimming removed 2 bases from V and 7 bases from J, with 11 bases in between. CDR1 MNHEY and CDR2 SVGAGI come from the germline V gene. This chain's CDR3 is CASSYGVGSGYTF. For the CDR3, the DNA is TGTGCCAGCAGTTACGGGGTCGGGAGTGGCTACACCTTC.

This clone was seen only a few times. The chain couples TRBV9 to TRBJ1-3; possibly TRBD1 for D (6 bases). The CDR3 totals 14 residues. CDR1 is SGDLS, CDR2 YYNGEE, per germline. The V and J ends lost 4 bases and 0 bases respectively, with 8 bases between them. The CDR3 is CASSLQGSGNTIYF. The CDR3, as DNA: TGTGCCAGCAGCCTACAGGGCTCTGGAAACACCATATATTTT.

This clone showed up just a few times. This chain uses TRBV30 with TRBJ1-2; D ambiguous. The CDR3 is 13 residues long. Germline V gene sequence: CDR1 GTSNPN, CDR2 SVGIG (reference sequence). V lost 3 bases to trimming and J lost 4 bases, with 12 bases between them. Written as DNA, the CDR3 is TGTGCCTGGAGAGACGGGAGTTCCTATGGCTACACCTTC. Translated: CAWRDGSSYGYTF.

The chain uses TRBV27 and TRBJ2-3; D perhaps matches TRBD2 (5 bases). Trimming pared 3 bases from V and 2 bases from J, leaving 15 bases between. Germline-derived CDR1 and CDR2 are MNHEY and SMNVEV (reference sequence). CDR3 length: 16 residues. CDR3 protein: CASSFFEGGLTDTQYF. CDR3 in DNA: TGTGCCAGCAGTTTTTTTGAGGGTGGACTCACAGATACGCAGTATTTT.

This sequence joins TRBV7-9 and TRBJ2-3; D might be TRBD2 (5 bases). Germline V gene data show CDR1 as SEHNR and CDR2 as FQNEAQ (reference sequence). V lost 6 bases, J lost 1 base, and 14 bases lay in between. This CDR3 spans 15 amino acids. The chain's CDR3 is CASRLALRGTDTQYF. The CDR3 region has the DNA TGTGCCAGCAGGCTAGCCTTGAGGGGCACAGATACGCAGTATTTT.

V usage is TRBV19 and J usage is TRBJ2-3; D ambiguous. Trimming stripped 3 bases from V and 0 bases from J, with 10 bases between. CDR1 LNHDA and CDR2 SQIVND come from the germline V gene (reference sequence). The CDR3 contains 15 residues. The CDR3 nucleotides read TGTGCCAGTAGTATTCGTTATCCTAGCACAGATACGCAGTATTTT. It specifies CASSIRYPSTDTQYF.

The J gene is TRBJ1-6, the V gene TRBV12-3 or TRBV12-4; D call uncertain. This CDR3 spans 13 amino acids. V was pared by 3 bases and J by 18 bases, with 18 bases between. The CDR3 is CASSFAAAEWSHF. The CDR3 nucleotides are TGTGCCAGCAGTTTCGCGGCCGCTGAGTGGTCCCACTTT.

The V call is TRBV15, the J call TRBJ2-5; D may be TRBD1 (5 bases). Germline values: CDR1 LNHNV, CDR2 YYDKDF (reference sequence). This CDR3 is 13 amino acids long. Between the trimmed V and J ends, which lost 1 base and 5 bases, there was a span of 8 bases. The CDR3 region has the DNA TGTGCCACCAGCAGAGTTGGGGCCGAGACCCAGTACTTC. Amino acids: CATSRVGAETQYF.

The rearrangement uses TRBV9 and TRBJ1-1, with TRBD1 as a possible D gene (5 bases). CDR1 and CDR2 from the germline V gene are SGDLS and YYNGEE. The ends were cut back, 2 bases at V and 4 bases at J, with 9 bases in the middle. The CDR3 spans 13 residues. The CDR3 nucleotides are TGTGCCAGCAGCGTGTTCGGGGGCACTGAAGCTTTCTTT. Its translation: CASSVFGGTEAFF.

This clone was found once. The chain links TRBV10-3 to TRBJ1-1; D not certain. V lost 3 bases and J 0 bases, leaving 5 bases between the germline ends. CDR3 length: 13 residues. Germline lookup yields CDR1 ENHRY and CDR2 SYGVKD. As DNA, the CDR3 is TGTGCCATCAGTGAAGAGCTGAACACTGAAGCTTTCTTT. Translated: CAISEELNTEAFF.

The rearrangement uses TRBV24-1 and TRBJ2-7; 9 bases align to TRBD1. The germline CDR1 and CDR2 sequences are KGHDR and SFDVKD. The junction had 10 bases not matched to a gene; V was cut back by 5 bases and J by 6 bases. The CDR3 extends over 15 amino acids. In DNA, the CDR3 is TGTGCCACCAGTGCCACCGGGACAGGGTTGCTCGAGCAGTACTTC. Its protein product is CATSATGTGLLEQYF.

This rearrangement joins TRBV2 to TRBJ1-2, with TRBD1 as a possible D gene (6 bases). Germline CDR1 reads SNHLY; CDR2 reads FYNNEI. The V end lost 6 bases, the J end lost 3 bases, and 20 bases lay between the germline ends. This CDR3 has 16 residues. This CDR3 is CASSDPLSTGYYGYTF. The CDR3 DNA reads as TGTGCCAGCAGCGATCCTCTATCGACAGGCTACTATGGCTACACCTTC.

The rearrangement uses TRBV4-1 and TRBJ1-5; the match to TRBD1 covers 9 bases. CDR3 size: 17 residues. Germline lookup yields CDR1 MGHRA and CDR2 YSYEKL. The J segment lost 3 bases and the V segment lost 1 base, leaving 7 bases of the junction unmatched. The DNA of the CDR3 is TGCGCCAGCAGCCAAGTGGGACAGGGACCGAACAATCAGCCCCAGCATTTT. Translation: CASSQVGQGPNNQPQHF.

The CDR3 is CASSQGHPNTGELFF. Here the CDR3 DNA reads TGTGCCAGCAGCCAAGGGCATCCGAACACCGGGGAGCTGTTTTTT. V usage is TRBV3-1 (or the pseudogene TRBV3-2) and J usage is TRBJ2-2; D call uncertain. The V end lost 1 base, the J end lost 0 bases, and 6 bases lay between the germline ends. Germline lookup yields CDR1 LGHDT and CDR2 YNNKEL (reference sequence). The length of the CDR3 is 15 residues.

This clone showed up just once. For the CDR3, the DNA is TGTGCCAGCAGTGAACAGGGGTCCAATGAAAAACTGTTTTTT. Translation: CASSEQGSNEKLFF. The chain is built from TRBV6-1 and TRBJ1-4; possibly TRBD1 for D (6 bases). Germline-derived CDR1 and CDR2 are MNHNS and SASEGT. CDR3 length: 14 residues. Trimming removed 2 bases from V and 5 bases from J, with 9 bases in between.

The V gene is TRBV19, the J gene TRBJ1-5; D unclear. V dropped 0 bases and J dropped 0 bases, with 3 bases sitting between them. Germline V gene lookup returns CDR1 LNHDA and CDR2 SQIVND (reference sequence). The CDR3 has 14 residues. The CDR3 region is CASSIESSNQPQHF. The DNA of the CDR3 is TGTGCCAGTAGTATAGAGAGTAGCAATCAGCCCCAGCATTTT.